In its sample, the clone carrying this T cell receptor beta chain was seen a few times. Generated by immunoSEQ multiplex PCR, the TCRdb table keeps only in-frame clones and is missing some. In the table there are approximately 170,000 clones, roughly 85% of which are singletons. This sample was included in a study of blood T cell repertoires in COVID-19. CDR1 is SEHNR, CDR2 FQNEAQ, per germline (reference sequence). J lost 2 bases, V lost 0 bases, and 4 bases had no gene match. The CDR3 is 16 amino acids. The TCR was taken from a woman in her late teens or twenties who had recovered from COVID-19. What was sequenced was PBMCs or T cells enriched from blood (not recorded which). The chain couples TRBV7-9 to TRBJ2-3; 8 positions match TRBD2. CDR3: CASSLAATSDTDTQYF. The CDR3, as DNA: TGTGCCAGCAGCTTAGCCGCGACTAGCGACACAGATACGCAGTATTTT.